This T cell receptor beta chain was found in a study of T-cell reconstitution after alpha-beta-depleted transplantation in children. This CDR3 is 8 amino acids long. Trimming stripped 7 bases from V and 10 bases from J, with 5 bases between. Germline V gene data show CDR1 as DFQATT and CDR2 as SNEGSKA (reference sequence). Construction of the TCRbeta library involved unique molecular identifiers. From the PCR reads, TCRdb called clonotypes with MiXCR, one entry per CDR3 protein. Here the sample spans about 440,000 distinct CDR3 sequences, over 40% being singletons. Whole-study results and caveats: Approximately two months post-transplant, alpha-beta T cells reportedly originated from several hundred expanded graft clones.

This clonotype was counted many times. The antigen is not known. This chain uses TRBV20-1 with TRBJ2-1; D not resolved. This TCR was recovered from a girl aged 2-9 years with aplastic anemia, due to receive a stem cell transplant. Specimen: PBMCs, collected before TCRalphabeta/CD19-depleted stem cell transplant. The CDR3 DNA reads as TGCAGTGTCCTGGAGCAGTTCTTC. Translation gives CSVLEQFF.